Listed here are 23 T cell receptor beta chains from one sample, sequenced in a study of regulatory T cells in long-lasting Graves disease. Researchers made TCR beta libraries by using iRepertoire HTBI primers and running Arm-PCR on CDR3 regions. TCRdb recomputed calls from the multiplex PCR reads with MiXCR, one row per CDR3 protein. The data hold under 800,000 distinct CDR3 sequences, with roughly 15% observed a single time. Sample time point: newly diagnosed GD, antithyroid drugs for less than 3 months. Construction of the TCR library relied on RNA isolated from PBMCs. These data were also filed under a second study, of T cells in Graves' hyperthyroidism and ophthalmopathy.

The source material was peripheral blood mononuclear cells (PBMCs), sampled at new diagnosis, from a patient treated with antithyroid drugs. The source of these receptors is a woman aged 30 to 39 with Graves disease.

This clonotype has only a few counts. The chain links TRBV19 to TRBJ1-1, with a tentative D call TRBD1 (5 bases). V gave up 3 bases and J gave up 3 bases, with 8 bases separating them. In germline, CDR1 is LNHDA, CDR2 SQIVND (reference sequence). The CDR3 loop spans 13 amino acids. For the CDR3, the DNA is TGTGCCAGTAGTATTGCGGGGGACACTGAAGCTTTCTTT. Its protein is CASSIAGDTEAFF.

This clonotype was seen ten or more times. The chain links TRBV29-1 to TRBJ2-7, with D possibly matching TRBD1 (5 bases). This CDR3 is built from 13 residues. Germline CDR1 is SQVTM and CDR2 is ANQGSEA. V was clipped by 3 bases and J by 2 bases, with 11 bases between them. The CDR3 DNA sequence: TGCAGCGTTGAGGTCGACAGAGCCTACGAGCAGTACTTC. Its translation: CSVEVDRAYEQYF.

The rearrangement links TRBV6-1 to TRBJ1-1, with D hard to call. The CDR3 sequence is 17 residues long. Germline values: CDR1 MNHNS, CDR2 SASEGT. V lost 2 bases and J lost 4, with 20 bases in between. The CDR3 DNA is TGTGCCAGCAGTGAATGGGTTTCTTTGGGCTTAGTCACTGAAGCTTTCTTT. This encodes CASSEWVSLGLVTEAFF.

This clonotype was seen more than once but under ten times. V and J are TRBV30 and TRBJ2-3; 10 bases map to TRBD2. Trimming at V came to 4 bases and at J to 9 bases, leaving 16 bases not matched to a gene. The CDR3 covers 16 residues. Germline loops: CDR1 GTSNPN, CDR2 SVGIG (reference sequence). The CDR3: CAWTGLASGRLGTQYF. CDR3 in DNA: TGTGCCTGGACGGGGCTTGCTAGCGGGAGACTCGGGACGCAGTATTTT.

This clonotype was recorded at least ten times. The chain recombines TRBV2 with TRBJ2-1, with 10 bases fitting TRBD1. Germline CDR1 SNHLY, CDR2 FYNNEI. Trimming cost V 6 bases and J 4 bases; bases outside gene matches: 12. CDR3 length equals 17 residues. In DNA, the CDR3 is TGTGCCAGCAGCCCGGGACAGGGGCTTGGGCCTTACAATGAGCAGTTCTTC. Protein: CASSPGQGLGPYNEQFF.

This clonotype was detected a few times. The chain is built from TRBV13 and TRBJ2-3, with a weak D call TRBD2 (6 bases). Trimming took 4 bases from V and 2 from J, leaving 16 bases between them. Germline V gene sequence: CDR1 PRHDT, CDR2 FYEKMQ (reference sequence). The CDR3 has 16 amino acids. CDR3 coding DNA: TGTGCCAGCAGCTCCGGACCCGGGGGTACCACAGATACGCAGTATTTT. This sequence encodes CASSSGPGGTTDTQYF.

The V gene is TRBV27, the J gene TRBJ2-6; D not certain. Per the germline V gene, CDR1 is MNHEY and CDR2 is SMNVEV (reference sequence). The CDR3 is made up of 15 amino acids. Trimming took off 7 bases at V and 0 bases at J, with 10 bases between the two ends. DNA for the CDR3: TGTGCCAGCACCCCCGTAAGCTCTGGGGCCAACGTCCTGACTTTC. Translation gives CASTPVSSGANVLTF. The full variable domain, with the rest looked up from reference TRBV27 and TRBJ2-6, is EAQVTQNPRYLITVTGKKLTVTCSQNMNHEYMSWYRQDPGLGLRQIYYSMNVEVTDKGDVPEGYKVSRKEKRNFPLILESPSPNQTSLYFCASTPVSSGANVLTFGAGSRLTVL.

The J gene is TRBJ2-7, the V gene TRBV5-1, with 10 bases aligning to TRBD2. Per the germline V gene, CDR1 is SGHRS and CDR2 is YFSETQ. The V segment lost 3 bases and the J segment 3 bases; nucleotides outside the gene matches: 15. CDR3 length equals 18 residues. In DNA, the CDR3 is TGCGCCAGCAGCTCAGGACTAGCGGCCCGGAGGGATAGCTACGAGCAGTACTTC. As protein: CASSSGLAARRDSYEQYF.

The J gene is TRBJ2-1, the V gene TRBV6-1, with 9 bases that match TRBD2. The DNA matches TRBJ2-4 better at its end, which makes the J call doubtful. This CDR3 comprises 17 residues. From germline, CDR1 is MNHNS and CDR2 SASEGT. The CDR3 protein is CASHRGASGGRANIQYF. The CDR3 region has the DNA TGTGCCAGCCACAGGGGCGCGAGCGGGGGGCGCGCAAACATTCAGTACTTC.

Details on this clonotype: At one boundary the junction diverges from the germline segment, which might be a read error. This chain links TRBV3-1 with TRBJ2-1; D possibly corresponds to TRBD2 (5 bases). From germline, CDR1 is LGHDT and CDR2 YNNKEL (reference sequence). This CDR3 is 15 amino acids long. CDR3 residues: CASSQELGAYNERFF. The DNA of the CDR3 is TGTGCCAGCAGCCAAGAACTAGGTGCCTACAATGAGCGGTTCTTC.

This clonotype was found a few times. The chain combines TRBV20-1 with TRBJ2-5; D unresolved. The V gene's germline CDR1 is DFQATT and CDR2 SNEGSKA (reference sequence). CDR3 length: 13 residues. V dropped 2 bases and J dropped 5 bases, with 12 bases sitting between them. The CDR3 bases are TGCAGTGCTAGATTAAGGATCTCGGAGACCCAGTACTTC. Translation gives CSARLRISETQYF.

Worth noting for this clonotype: A much larger clone lies a single base off, so this may be a read error. It is likely a read error, because the conserved phenylalanine at the end of the CDR3 is missing. V gene TRBV6-2 or TRBV6-3 combines with J gene TRBJ1-1, with D tentatively TRBD1 (6 bases). The ends were cut back, 7 bases at V and 5 bases at J, with 17 bases in the middle. The germline V gene has CDR1 MNHEY and CDR2 SVGEGT. The CDR3 has 14 residues. The CDR3 reads CASKGVAGGTEAFL. The CDR3 DNA follows: TGTGCCAGCAAGGGGGTTGCGGGTGGAACTGAAGCTTTCCTT.

The V call is TRBV10-3, the J call TRBJ1-1; D remains ambiguous. V lost 2 bases to trimming and J lost 0 bases, with 19 bases between them. The CDR3 is made up of 18 amino acids. Germline values: CDR1 ENHRY, CDR2 SYGVKD. The CDR3 sequence: CAISETKSRRLMNTEAFF. The CDR3 bases are TGTGCCATCAGTGAGACTAAAAGCAGGAGGTTAATGAACACTGAAGCTTTCTTT.

In its sample, this clonotype was seen many times. The rearrangement uses TRBV2 and TRBJ1-4, with D unresolved. This CDR3 comprises 15 residues. The germline CDR1 and CDR2 sequences are SNHLY and FYNNEI. Trimming left V 6 bases short and J 0 bases short, with 11 bases between. CDR3 loop: CASSDLGTTNEKLFF. CDR3 coding DNA: TGTGCCAGCAGCGACCTCGGGACAACTAATGAAAAACTGTTTTTT.

J is TRBJ2-4 and V is TRBV12-3 or TRBV12-4; D gene uncertain. Trimming left V 6 bases short and J 9 bases short, with 15 bases between. This CDR3 is built from 13 residues. CDR3 nucleotides: TGTGCCAGCAGAGCCAGGACCCCCGGCATTCAGTACTTC. Translation gives CASRARTPGIQYF.

This clonotype has at least ten counts. The V gene is TRBV28, the J gene TRBJ2-1; unclear D gene. CDR1 is MDHEN, CDR2 SYDVKM, per germline. This CDR3 comprises 11 residues. V lost 8 bases and J 7 bases, leaving 9 bases between the germline ends. The CDR3, as DNA: TGTGCCAGCGTCCGTTTGAATGAGCAGTTCTTC. It translates to CASVRLNEQFF. Variable domain in full (rest from reference TRBV28 and TRBJ2-1): DVKVTQSSRYLVKRTGEKVFLECVQDMDHENMFWYRQDPGLGLRLIYFSYDVKMKEKGDIPEGYSVSREKKERFSLILESASTNQTSMYLCASVRLNEQFFGPGTRLTVL.

This clonotype was detected ten times or more. The CDR3 region has the DNA TGTGCCAGCAGCCAGGGACAACCAGCCTACGAGCAGTACTTC. This translates into CASSQGQPAYEQYF. The gene calls are TRBV7-2 and TRBJ2-7, with D possibly being TRBD1 (6 bases). The germline V gene has CDR1 SGHTA and CDR2 FQGNSA. This CDR3 spans 14 amino acids. Deletions cut 5 bases from V and 2 bases from J, with 13 bases between.

This clonotype showed up just a few times. The chain has TRBV29-1 and TRBJ2-1; D uncertain. The CDR3 runs to 13 residues. CDR1 and CDR2 from the germline V gene are SQVTM and ANQGSEA. V was trimmed by 7 bases and J by 1 base, leaving 11 bases between them. CDR3 protein: CSGEPVSYNEQFF. The CDR3 region has the DNA TGCAGCGGGGAACCCGTTTCCTACAATGAGCAGTTCTTC.

Ten or more counts support this clonotype. The chain joins TRBV6-5 to TRBJ2-1; D is undetermined. Germline CDR1 is MNHEY and CDR2 is SVGAGI. The length of the CDR3 is 14 residues. The germline V and J ends were trimmed by 1 base and 4 bases, with 8 bases remaining between them. The CDR3 coding sequence is TGTGCCAGCAGTTACTTCCAGGCATACAATGAGCAGTTCTTC. Its protein product is CASSYFQAYNEQFF.

Ten or more counts support this clonotype. The V and J genes are TRBV7-2 and TRBJ2-7; no reliable D call. CDR1 SGHTA and CDR2 FQGNSA come from the germline V gene. This CDR3 has 15 residues. The V end lost 1 base, the J end lost 6 bases, and 16 bases lay between the germline ends. The CDR3 is CASSLDSQVHGEQYF. The CDR3 DNA is TGTGCCAGCAGCTTAGATTCTCAGGTTCACGGCGAGCAGTACTTC.

At least ten counts were recorded for this clonotype. The chain has TRBV2 and TRBJ1-5; D unclear. The CDR3 spans 14 residues. Trimming cost V 0 bases and J 7 bases, with 10 bases left between them. Germline CDR1 SNHLY, CDR2 FYNNEI. The CDR3 DNA follows: TGTGCCAGCAGTGAAGCGCATCGGAACCAGCCCCAGCATTTT. It encodes CASSEAHRNQPQHF.

The genes are TRBV24-1 and TRBJ2-2; D is possibly TRBD2 (5 bases). CDR1 is KGHDR, CDR2 SFDVKD, per germline. V lost 5 bases, J lost 0 bases, and 6 bases lay in between. CDR3 length: 14 amino acids. CDR3 region: CATSGGSNTGELFF. The CDR3 coding sequence is TGTGCCACCAGTGGAGGGTCGAACACCGGGGAGCTGTTTTTT.

The chain's CDR3 is CASSYSGGSSGNTIYF. Here the CDR3 DNA reads TGTGCCAGCAGTTACTCCGGGGGGTCCTCTGGAAACACCATATATTTT. The chain has TRBV6-5 and TRBJ1-3; maybe TRBD1 (5 bases). V lost 0 bases to trimming and J lost 0 bases, with 9 bases between them. In germline, CDR1 is MNHEY, CDR2 SVGAGI. The CDR3 is 16 amino acids.